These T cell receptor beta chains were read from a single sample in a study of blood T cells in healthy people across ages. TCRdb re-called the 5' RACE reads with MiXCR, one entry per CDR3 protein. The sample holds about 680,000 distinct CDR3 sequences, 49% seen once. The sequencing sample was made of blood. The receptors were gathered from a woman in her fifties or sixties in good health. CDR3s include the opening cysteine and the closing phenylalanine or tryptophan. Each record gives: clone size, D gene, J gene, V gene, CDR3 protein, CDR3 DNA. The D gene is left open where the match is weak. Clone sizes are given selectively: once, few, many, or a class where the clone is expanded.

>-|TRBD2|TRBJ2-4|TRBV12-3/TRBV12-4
CASSLREVQYF
TGTGCCAGCAGTTTACGGGAGGTTCAGTACTTC
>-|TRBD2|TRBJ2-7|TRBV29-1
CSVALAGELYEQYF
TGCAGCGTAGCACTAGCGGGAGAACTCTACGAGCAGTACTTC
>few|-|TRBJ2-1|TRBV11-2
CASSLAGNTYNEQFF
TGTGCCAGCAGCTTAGCAGGCAACACCTACAATGAGCAGTTCTTC
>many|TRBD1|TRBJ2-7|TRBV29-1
CSVRQGAGYEQYF
TGCAGCGTGAGACAGGGGGCTGGATACGAGCAGTACTTC
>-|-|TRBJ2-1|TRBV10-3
CAISESPVGNEHFF
TGTGCCATCAGTGAGTCCCCTGTGGGGAATGAGCATTTCTTC
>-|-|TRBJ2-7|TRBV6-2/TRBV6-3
CASSYNRRGYEQYF
TGTGCCAGCAGTTACAACAGGCGGGGATACGAGCAGTACTTC
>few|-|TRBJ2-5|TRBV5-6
CASSFLDYQETQYF
TGTGCCAGCAGCTTTTTGGACTACCAAGAGACCCAGTACTTC
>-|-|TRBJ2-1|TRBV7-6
CASSLGSSSEQFF
TGTGCCAGCAGCTTAGGGTCGTCTAGCGAGCAGTTCTTC
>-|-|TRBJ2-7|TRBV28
CASSLFENVHEQYF
TGTGCCAGCAGTTTATTTGAGAATGTCCACGAGCAGTACTTC
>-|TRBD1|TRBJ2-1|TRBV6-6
CASSRGQYNEQFF
TGTGCCAGCAGTCGGGGACAGTACAATGAGCAGTTCTTC
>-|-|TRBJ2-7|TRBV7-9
CASSHSGKGNEQYF
TGTGCCAGCAGCCACTCAGGGAAAGGGAACGAGCAGTACTTC
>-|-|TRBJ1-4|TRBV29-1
CSFQATNEKLFF
TGCAGCTTTCAAGCAACTAATGAAAAACTGTTTTTT
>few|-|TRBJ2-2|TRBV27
CASTQGPNTGELFF
TGTGCCAGCACCCAGGGTCCGAACACCGGGGAGCTGTTTTTT
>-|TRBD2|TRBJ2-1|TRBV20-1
CSARITSGRAYNEQFF
TGCAGTGCCCGAATCACTAGCGGGAGGGCCTACAATGAGCAGTTCTTC
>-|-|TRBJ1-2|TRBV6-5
CATYQGRGYTF
TGTGCCACCTATCAAGGACGGGGCTACACCTTC
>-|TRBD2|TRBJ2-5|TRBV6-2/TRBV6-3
CASSYSSREGATQYF
TGTGCCAGCAGTTACTCCTCCCGGGAGGGTGCGACCCAGTACTTC
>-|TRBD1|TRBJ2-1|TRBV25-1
CASRMAGGNEQFF
TGTGCCAGCAGGATGGCAGGGGGCAATGAGCAGTTCTTC
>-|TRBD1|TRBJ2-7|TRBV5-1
CASTSGQGFHEQYF
TGCGCCAGCACCTCGGGACAGGGGTTCCACGAGCAGTACTTC
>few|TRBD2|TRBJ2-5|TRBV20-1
CSARDTTSGQETQYF
TGCAGTGCTAGAGATACGACTAGCGGTCAAGAGACCCAGTACTTC
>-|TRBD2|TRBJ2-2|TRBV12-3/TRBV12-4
CASSRSSGANTGELFF
TGTGCCAGCAGTCGCTCTAGCGGGGCGAACACCGGGGAGCTGTTTTTT
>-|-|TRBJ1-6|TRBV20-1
CSAPGPEGRSSYNSPLHF
TGCAGTGCTCCCGGGCCCGAGGGGCGAAGCTCCTATAATTCACCCCTCCACTTT
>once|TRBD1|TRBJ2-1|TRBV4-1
CASSQPTGVGEQFF
TGCGCCAGCAGCCAACCGACAGGGGTTGGTGAGCAGTTCTTC
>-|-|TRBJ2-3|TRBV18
CASSPVSGRTDTQYF
TGTGCCAGCTCACCAGTTTCTGGCCGCACAGATACGCAGTATTTT
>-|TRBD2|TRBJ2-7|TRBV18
CASSPNLADYSYEQYF
TGTGCCAGCTCACCAAACCTAGCGGATTACTCCTACGAGCAGTACTTC
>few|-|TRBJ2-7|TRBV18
CASSPDKSTYEQYF
TGTGCCAGCTCACCCGACAAATCCACCTACGAGCAGTACTTC
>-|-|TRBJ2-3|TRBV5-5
CASSLAPIKADTQYF
TGTGCCAGCAGCTTGGCCCCTATCAAGGCAGATACGCAGTATTTT
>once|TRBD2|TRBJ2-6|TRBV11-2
CASSSPSGRASGANVLTF
TGTGCCAGCAGCTCCCCTAGCGGGAGGGCGTCTGGGGCCAACGTCCTGACTTTC
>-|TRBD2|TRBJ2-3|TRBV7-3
CASSPTSGRAVDTQYF
TGTGCCAGCAGCCCGACCAGCGGGAGGGCTGTAGATACGCAGTATTTT
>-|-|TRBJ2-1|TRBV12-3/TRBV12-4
CASSLWADPYNEQFF
TGTGCCAGCAGTTTGTGGGCAGACCCTTACAATGAGCAGTTCTTC